This T cell receptor beta chain was sequenced for a study of T cells in Graves' hyperthyroidism and ophthalmopathy (dated by TCRdb to the late 2010s). Turning to the overall study: Peripheral blood was sampled at the time of initial diagnosis, prior to any treatment. To identify distinguishing TCR V-J signatures, a discovery cohort of around 100 patients was used, comprising 43 with Graves' ophthalmopathy and 57 with stable Graves' hyperthyroidism. Prospective prediction of ophthalmopathy was tested in an independent validation cohort of approximately 19 hyperthyroidism patients and 15 to 17 patients who later progressed to ophthalmopathy. The roughly 99 discovery patients were divided at random into training and test sets in a 7:3 ratio. In addition, the study compared T-cell repertoires in thyroid tissue and in blood from roughly six Graves' hyperthyroidism patients. Following sampling, methimazole starting at 30 mg daily was given to hyperthyroidism patients, and high-dose intravenous methylprednisolone was given to ophthalmopathy patients. According to the paper, TCR Vbeta CDR3 sequencing was carried out on about 140 peripheral blood samples, which came from 40 to 45 ophthalmopathy, under 80 hyperthyroidism and about 17 progressor patients. What the research found in general, with its limitations: Blood samples also contained most of the expanded thyroid clonotypes (frequency above 0.001), which suggests that blood repertoires may reflect thyroid immune responses. Sample size was not statistically predetermined, and investigators were not blinded to group allocation. Ophthalmopathy was separated from stable hyperthyroidism by a 13 V-J signature model, with approximately 86% sensitivity and 81% to 82% specificity obtained in cross-validation and 80%/75% obtained in testing. During validation, the model predicted progression to ophthalmopathy a median of about 6.5 months ahead of onset, with approximately 70% sensitivity and roughly 72% specificity.

TCR beta CDR3 regions were amplified from RNA transcripts. The TCR CDR3 was subjected to a first round of RT-PCR using the HTBI primer set and the Qiagen OneStep RT-PCR kit. Libraries were constructed in a second round of multiplex PCR, after which size selection and purification were carried out. Libraries were sequenced paired-end with 100 bp reads on an Illumina HiSeq2000. On the authors' methods: SOAPnuke was used to process the raw data, with reads discarded if the reads contained adapters or uncalled bases, had a mean Phred below 15, or lacked an exact constant-primer or identifier match. COPE v1.2.5 was used to merge high-quality paired reads, and clonotypes were defined as unique nucleotide sequences. MiTCR v1.1 was used to align the clonotypes against IMGT TRBV, TRBD and TRBJ reference segments. The analysis was restricted to V-J combinations with a frequency above 0.0001, which together covered around 99% of the repertoires. The TCS score was defined as the ratio of F50 (clonal expansion) to E x V (chaos), calculated using BLOSUM62-based TCRdist between CDR3 peptides within each V-J. Welch's t-statistics and random forest reduced around 520 V-J features to 13, which were used in a naive Bayes classifier (R e1071). TCRdb handled the public reads itself, with Q25 trimming in fastp and clone calling in MiXCR, and kept productive beta chains. For every CDR3 protein sequence, its rows merge into one entry that carries the most common genes and DNA. TCRdb's processing, not the authors', yielded these V and J calls. Recorded for this sample are hundreds of thousands of distinct CDR3 sequences; 13% to 15% of them occurred a single time. The ten largest clones take up about 9.4% of the sample.

This clonotype was counted at least ten times. The antigen it recognizes is unknown. Per-nucleotide qualities are absent, and no much larger clonotype sits a single base away. Stable Graves' hyperthyroidism was defined as no progression to ophthalmopathy during 18 months of follow-up. The hyperthyroidism patients were between 18 and 65 years old and newly diagnosed, with a disease duration of less than 2 months. Patients with uncontrolled infections, other autoimmune diseases, pregnancy or lactation were excluded. Clinical symptoms, serum thyroxine and TRAb, thyroid ultrasound, and orbital computed tomography formed the basis for the diagnoses. Ficoll-Paque density gradient centrifugation was used to isolate PBMCs from about 10 ml of fresh peripheral blood. Total RNA was extracted using Trizol reagent, and RNA quality was assessed on an Agilent 2100 Bioanalyzer. Specimen: blood. This TCR was recovered from a young woman with Graves' hyperthyroidism.

The CDR3 protein is CASSPPSGEEMNTEAFF. The DNA sequence follows: TGTGCCAGCTCACCACCCTCCGGGGAGGAAATGAACACTGAAGCTTTCTTT. The sequence is built from TRBV18 and TRBJ1-1; no D gene is confidently identified. The CDR3 spans 17 residues, from the cysteine through the phenylalanine. The kept DNA is CDR3 alone, 51 bases in frame from the first base. The germline V gene sets CDR1 to KGHSH and CDR2 to LQKENI. V is clipped by 0 bases and J by 0 bases, and the sequence between their germline boundaries is 14 bases long.